The clone carrying this T cell receptor beta chain was seen just once. V lost 1 base, J lost 8 bases, and 17 bases lay in between. The CDR3 sequence is 15 residues long. Germline CDR1 reads SGHVS; CDR2 reads FNYEAQ. As handled by the study authors: Estimation of nucleated cell counts relied on the amplification of reference gene primers. Clones were read by immunoSEQ multiplex PCR, and TCRdb kept only the in-frame ones, dropping some. V and J calls and clone size follow that table, whereas D and trimming were derived from the DNA. The data show under 200,000 clones, about 82% seen once. This sample is drawn from a study of blood T cell repertoires in COVID-19. Study overall: T cells, B-cell-depleted T cells, or PBMCs provided the cDNA or gDNA that served as material.

This chain joins TRBV7-6 and TRBJ1-2; maybe TRBD1 (6 bases). The sequencing input was peripheral blood. The receptor was isolated from a man aged 45-65 years with active or convalescent COVID-19. The DNA of the CDR3 is TGTGCCAGCAGCTTAGGCCCACAGGGCAGAAGCGGCTACACCTTC. Protein: CASSLGPQGRSGYTF.